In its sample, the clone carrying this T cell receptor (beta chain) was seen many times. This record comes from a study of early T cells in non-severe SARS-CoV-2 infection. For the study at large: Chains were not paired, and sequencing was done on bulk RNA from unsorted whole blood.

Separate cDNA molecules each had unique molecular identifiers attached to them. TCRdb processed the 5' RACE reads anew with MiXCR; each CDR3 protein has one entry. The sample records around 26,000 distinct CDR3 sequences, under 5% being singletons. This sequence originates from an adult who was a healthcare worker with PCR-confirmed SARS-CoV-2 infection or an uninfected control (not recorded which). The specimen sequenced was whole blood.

CDR3 DNA: TGTGCCAGCAGCCCCTCGTACGGGGCGGGGGGCTACACCTTC. It codes for CASSPSYGAGGYTF. This sequence joins TRBV7-2 and TRBJ1-2, with a possible D match to TRBD1 (5 bases). V was pared by 5 bases and J by 8 bases, with 18 bases between. Germline-derived CDR1 and CDR2 are SGHTA and FQGNSA. This CDR3 has 14 amino acids.